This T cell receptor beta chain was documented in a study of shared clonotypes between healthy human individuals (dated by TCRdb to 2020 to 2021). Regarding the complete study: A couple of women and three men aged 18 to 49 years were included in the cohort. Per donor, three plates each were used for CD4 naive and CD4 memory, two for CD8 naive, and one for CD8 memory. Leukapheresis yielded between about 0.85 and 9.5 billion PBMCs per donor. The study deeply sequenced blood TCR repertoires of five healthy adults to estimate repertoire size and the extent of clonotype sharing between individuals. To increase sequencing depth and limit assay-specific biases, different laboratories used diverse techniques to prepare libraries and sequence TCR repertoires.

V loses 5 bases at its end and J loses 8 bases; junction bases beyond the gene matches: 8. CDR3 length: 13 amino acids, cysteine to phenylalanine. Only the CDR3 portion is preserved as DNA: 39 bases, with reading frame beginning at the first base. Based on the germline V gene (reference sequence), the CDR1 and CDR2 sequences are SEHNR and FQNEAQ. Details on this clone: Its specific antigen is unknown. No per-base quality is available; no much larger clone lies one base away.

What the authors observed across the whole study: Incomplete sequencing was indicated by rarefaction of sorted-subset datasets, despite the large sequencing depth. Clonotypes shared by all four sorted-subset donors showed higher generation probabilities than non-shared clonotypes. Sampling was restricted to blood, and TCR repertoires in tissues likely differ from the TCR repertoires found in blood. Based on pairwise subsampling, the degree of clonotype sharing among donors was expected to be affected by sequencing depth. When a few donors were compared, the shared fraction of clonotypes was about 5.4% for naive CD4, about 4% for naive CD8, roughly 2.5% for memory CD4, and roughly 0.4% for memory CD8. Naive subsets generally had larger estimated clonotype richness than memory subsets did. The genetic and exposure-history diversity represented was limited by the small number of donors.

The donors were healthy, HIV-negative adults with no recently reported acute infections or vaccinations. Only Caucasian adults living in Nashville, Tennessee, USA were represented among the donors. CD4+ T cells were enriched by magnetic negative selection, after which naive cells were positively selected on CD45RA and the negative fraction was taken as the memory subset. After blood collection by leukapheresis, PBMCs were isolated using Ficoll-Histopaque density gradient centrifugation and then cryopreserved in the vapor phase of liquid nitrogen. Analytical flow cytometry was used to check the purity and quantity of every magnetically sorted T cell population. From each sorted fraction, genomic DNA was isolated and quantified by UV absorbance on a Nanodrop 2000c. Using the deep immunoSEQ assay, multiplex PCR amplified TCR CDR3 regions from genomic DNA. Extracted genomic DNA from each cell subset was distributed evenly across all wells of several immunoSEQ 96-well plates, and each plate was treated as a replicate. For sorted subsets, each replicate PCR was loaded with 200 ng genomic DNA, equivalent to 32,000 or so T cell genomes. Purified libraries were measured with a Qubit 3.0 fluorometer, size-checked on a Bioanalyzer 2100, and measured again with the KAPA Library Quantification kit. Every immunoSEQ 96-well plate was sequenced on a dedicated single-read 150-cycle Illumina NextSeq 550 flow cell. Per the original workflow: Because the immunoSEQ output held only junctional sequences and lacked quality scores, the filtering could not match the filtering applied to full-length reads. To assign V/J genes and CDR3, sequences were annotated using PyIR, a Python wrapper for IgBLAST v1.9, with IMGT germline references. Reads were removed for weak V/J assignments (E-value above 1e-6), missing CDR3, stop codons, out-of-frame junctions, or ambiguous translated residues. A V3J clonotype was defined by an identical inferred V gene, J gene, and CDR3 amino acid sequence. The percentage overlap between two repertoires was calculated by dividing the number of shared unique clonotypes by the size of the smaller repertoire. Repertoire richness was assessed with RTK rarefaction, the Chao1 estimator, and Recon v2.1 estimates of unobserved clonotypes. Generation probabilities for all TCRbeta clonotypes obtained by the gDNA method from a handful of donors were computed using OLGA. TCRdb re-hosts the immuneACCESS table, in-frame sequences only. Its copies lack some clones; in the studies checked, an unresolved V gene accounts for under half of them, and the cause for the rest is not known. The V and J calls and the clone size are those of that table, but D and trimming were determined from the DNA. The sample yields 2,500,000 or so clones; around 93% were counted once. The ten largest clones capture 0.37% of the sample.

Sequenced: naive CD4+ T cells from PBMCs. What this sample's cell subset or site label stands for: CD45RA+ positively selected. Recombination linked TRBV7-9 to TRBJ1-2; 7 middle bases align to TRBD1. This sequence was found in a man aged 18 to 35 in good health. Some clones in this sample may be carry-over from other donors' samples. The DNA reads TGTGCCAGCAGCCCAAAGGGGGCATGGGGCTACACCTTC. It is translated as CASSPKGAWGYTF.